This is a list of T cell receptor beta chains from one sample in a study of memory CD4+ T cells and cytomegalovirus serostatus. The data were produced by immunoSEQ multiplex PCR, yet TCRdb's version contains in-frame clones alone and is incomplete. This sample has some 59,000 clones, with 82% found just once. Sequenced input: memory CD4+ T cells from blood. The receptor source for this set is an adult in good health and CMV-seronegative. Each CDR3 is given with its conserved first and last residue. D genes are given only for firm matches. A row's size may be missing; if present it is once, few, many or a size class.

J | V | D | size | DNA | CDR3
TRBJ1-2 | TRBV7-8 | NA | NA | TGTGCCAGCAGCTTAGTAGGCGAGGGCTACTATGGCTACACCTTC | CASSLVGEGYYGYTF
TRBJ2-3 | TRBV28 | TRBD2 | NA | TGTGCCAGCAGTTACCCCCTAGCGGGAGGCCCAAGAGATACGCAGTATTTT | CASSYPLAGGPRDTQYF
TRBJ1-4 | TRBV6-1 | NA | NA | TGTGCCAGCAGGTTGTCTGCAACTAATGAAAAACTGTTTTTT | CASRLSATNEKLFF
TRBJ2-5 | TRBV18 | NA | NA | TGTGCCAGCTCACCGATGGAGGGCAAAGAGGCCCAGTACTTC | CASSPMEGKEAQYF
TRBJ2-2 | TRBV7-3 | NA | NA | TGTGCCAGCAGCTTAGGTTCCGGGGAGCTGTTTTTT | CASSLGSGELFF
TRBJ2-5 | TRBV10-3 | NA | NA | TGTGCCATCAGTGAGTCGAACTATGGGTCTACCCAGTACTTC | CAISESNYGSTQYF
TRBJ2-1 | TRBV14 | TRBD2 | NA | TGTGCCAGCAGCCGCGGACTAGCGGGGGGCAATGAGCAGTTCTTC | CASSRGLAGGNEQFF
TRBJ1-2 | TRBV19 | NA | few | TGTGCCAGTAGATCGGGGTGGGTCTATGGCTACACCTTC | CASRSGWVYGYTF
TRBJ2-7 | TRBV7-2 | TRBD1 | NA | TGTGCCAGCAGCTTATCGTTTGACAGGGGCTACGAGCAGTACTTC | CASSLSFDRGYEQYF
TRBJ2-1 | TRBV19 | TRBD2 | NA | TGTGCCAGTAGCGACCCCGGGACTAGCGGGAGGGTCCATGAGCAGTTCTTC | CASSDPGTSGRVHEQFF
TRBJ2-1 | TRBV5-1 | TRBD2 | NA | TGCGCCAGCAGCTTGGCTCTAGCGGGGGGGGGTGAGCAGTTCTTC | CASSLALAGGGEQFF
TRBJ2-3 | TRBV11-2 | TRBD2 | NA | TGTGCCAGCAGCCCCCCACGGGCGGGAGGGAGCACAGATACGCAGTATTTT | CASSPPRAGGSTDTQYF
TRBJ2-7 | TRBV11-3 | NA | NA | TGTGCCAGCAGCTTAGCGGGGAGCTCCTACGAGCAGTACTTC | CASSLAGSSYEQYF
TRBJ1-5 | TRBV7-6 | TRBD1 | NA | TGTGCCAGCAGCTTAACGGGACAGGGGGCAGGTCAGCCCCAGCATTTT | CASSLTGQGAGQPQHF
TRBJ2-3 | TRBV29-1 | NA | medium-sized | TGCAGCGTTGAGGGGGTGGGGCAACAAAGCACAGATACGCAGTATTTT | CSVEGVGQQSTDTQYF
TRBJ2-5 | TRBV28 | TRBD2 | NA | TGTGCCAGCAGCTGGGGGCTTGGGACTAGGGTGTGGGAGACCCAGTACTTC | CASSWGLGTRVWETQYF
TRBJ2-5 | TRBV11-2 | NA | NA | TGTGCCAGCAGCTTAGGGCGGTACCAAGAGACCCAGTACTTC | CASSLGRYQETQYF
TRBJ1-4 | TRBV12-1 | NA | NA | TGTGCCAGCAGCTTTGTTTGGGACAGGGGACCTAATGAAAAACTGTTTTTT | CASSFVWDRGPNEKLFF
TRBJ1-5 | TRBV5-6 | TRBD1 | NA | TGTGCCAGCAGCTTAAAACCGGGACAGGGCCTCTATAGCAATCAGCCCCAGCATTTT | CASSLKPGQGLYSNQPQHF
TRBJ1-5 | TRBV6-6 | NA | NA | TGTGCCAGCAGTTACATAGGGGCGGATCAGCCCCAGCATTTT | CASSYIGADQPQHF
TRBJ1-1 | TRBV7-9 | NA | NA | TGTGCCAGCAGCCGTGGGGTACCTGGGGCTTTCTTT | CASSRGVPGAFF
TRBJ2-7 | TRBV29-1 | NA | NA | TGCAGCGTTGAAGATCCGCGGGGTTGGAGCTACGAGCAGTACTTC | CSVEDPRGWSYEQYF
TRBJ2-5 | TRBV18 | TRBD2 | once | TGTGCCAGCTCACGGAGACGGGAGGACCAAGAGACCCAGTACTTC | CASSRRREDQETQYF
TRBJ2-5 | TRBV6-1 | TRBD1 | NA | TGTGCCAGCAGTAACACAGGGGGCGAGGTAGAGACCCAGTACTTC | CASSNTGGEVETQYF
TRBJ2-2 | TRBV11-1 | TRBD1 | NA | TGTGCCAGCAGCCTACGACAGGGGGGGACCGGGGAGCTGTTTTTT | CASSLRQGGTGELFF